The T cell receptor beta chain under discussion was sequenced for a study of cytomegalovirus exposure and HLA in healthy donors. Trimming took 1 base from V and 6 from J; bases not matched to a gene: 14. Germline CDR1 reads SGHTS; CDR2 reads YDEGEE. There are 18 residues in the CDR3. PCR used 60 Vbeta primers and 13 Jbeta primers. Method: immunoSEQ multiplex PCR; TCRdb's copy keeps in-frame clones and lacks some. The sample yields under 130,000 clones, around four fifths seen once. The rearrangement uses TRBV5-8 and TRBJ1-5, with TRBD1 matching over 9 bases. This TCR came from a woman aged 40 to 49 in good health and CMV-seropositive. The sample consisted of PBMCs. The CDR3 coding sequence is TGTGCCAGCAGCTTGTACGTGACAGGGGGAGATTCGCGTCAGCCCCAGCATTTT. Its translation: CASSLYVTGGDSRQPQHF.